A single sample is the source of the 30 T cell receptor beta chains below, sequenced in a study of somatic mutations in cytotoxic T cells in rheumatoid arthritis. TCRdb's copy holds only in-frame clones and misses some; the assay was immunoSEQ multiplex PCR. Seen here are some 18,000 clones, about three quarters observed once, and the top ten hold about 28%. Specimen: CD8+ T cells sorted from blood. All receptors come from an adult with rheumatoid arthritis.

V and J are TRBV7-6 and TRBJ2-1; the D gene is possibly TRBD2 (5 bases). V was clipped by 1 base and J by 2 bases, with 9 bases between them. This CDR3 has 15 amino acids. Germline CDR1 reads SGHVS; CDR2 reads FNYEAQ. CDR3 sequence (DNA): TGTGCCAGCAGCTTAGGAGGGAGTCCCTACAATGAGCAGTTCTTC. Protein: CASSLGGSPYNEQFF.

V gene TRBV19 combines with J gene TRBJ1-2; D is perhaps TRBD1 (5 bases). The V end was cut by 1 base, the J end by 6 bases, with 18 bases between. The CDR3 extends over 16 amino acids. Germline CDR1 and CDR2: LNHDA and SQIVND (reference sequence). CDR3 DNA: TGTGCCAGTAGTATAGCATTGGGGGTTTGGCATGATGGCTACACCTTC. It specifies CASSIALGVWHDGYTF.

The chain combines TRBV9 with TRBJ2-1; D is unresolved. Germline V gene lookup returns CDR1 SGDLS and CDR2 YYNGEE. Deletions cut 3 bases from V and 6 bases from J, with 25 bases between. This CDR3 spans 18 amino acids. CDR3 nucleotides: TGTGCCAGCAGCGCGCGCCCCGATGGGCCTGTCCAAGTCAATGAGCAGTTCTTC. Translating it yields CASSARPDGPVQVNEQFF.

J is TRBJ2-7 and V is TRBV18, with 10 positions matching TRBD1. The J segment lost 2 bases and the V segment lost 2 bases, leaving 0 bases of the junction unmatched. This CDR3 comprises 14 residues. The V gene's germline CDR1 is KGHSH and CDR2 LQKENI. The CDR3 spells CASSPGQGAYEQYF. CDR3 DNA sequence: TGTGCCAGCTCACCAGGACAGGGGGCCTACGAGCAGTACTTC.

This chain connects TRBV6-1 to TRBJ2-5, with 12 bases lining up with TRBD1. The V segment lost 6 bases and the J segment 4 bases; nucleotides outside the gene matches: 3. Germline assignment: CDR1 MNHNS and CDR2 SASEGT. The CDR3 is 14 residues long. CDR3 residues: CASSGTGGGETQYF. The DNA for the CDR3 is TGTGCCAGCAGCGGGACAGGGGGCGGAGAGACCCAGTACTTC.

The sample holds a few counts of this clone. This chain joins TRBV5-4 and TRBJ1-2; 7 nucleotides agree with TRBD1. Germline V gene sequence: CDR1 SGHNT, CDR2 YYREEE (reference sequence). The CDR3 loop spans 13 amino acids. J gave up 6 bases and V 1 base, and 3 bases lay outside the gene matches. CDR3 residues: CASSLTGEDGYTF. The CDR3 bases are TGTGCCAGCAGCTTGACAGGGGAGGATGGCTACACCTTC.

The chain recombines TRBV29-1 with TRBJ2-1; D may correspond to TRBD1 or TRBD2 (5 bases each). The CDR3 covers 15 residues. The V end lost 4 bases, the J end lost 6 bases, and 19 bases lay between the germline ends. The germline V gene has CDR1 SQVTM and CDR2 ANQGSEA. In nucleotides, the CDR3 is TGCAGCGTTGTCTCGCTTCTCTACGGGGCCAATGAGCAGTTCTTC. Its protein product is CSVVSLLYGANEQFF.

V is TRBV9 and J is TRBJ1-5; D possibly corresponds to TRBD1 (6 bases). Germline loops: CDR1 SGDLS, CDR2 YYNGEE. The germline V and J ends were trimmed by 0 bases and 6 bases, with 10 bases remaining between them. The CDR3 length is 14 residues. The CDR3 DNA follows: TGTGCCAGCAGCGTAGGGGGGGGGCGTCAGCCCCAGCATTTT. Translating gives CASSVGGGRQPQHF.

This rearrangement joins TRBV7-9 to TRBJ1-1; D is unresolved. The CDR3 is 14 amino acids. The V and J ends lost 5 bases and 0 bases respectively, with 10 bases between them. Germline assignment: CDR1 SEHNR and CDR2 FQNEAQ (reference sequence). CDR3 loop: CASSPSDMNTEAFF. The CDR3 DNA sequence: TGTGCCAGCAGCCCCTCCGATATGAACACTGAAGCTTTCTTT.

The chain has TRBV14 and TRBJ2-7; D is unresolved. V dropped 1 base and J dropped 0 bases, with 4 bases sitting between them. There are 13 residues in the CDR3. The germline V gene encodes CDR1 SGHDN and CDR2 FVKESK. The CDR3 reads CASSQGISYEQYF. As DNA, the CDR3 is TGTGCCAGCAGCCAAGGAATCTCCTACGAGCAGTACTTC.

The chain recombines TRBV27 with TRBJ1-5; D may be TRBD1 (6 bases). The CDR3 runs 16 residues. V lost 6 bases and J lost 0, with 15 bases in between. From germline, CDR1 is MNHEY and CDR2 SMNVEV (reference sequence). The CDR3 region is CASSPGTLLSNQPQHF. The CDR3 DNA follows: TGTGCCAGCAGCCCCGGGACATTGCTTAGCAATCAGCCCCAGCATTTT.

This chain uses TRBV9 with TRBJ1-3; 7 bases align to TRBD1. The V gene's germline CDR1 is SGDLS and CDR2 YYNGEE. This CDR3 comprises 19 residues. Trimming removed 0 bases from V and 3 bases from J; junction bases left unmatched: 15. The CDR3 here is CASSVVPDRRLWDGNTIYF. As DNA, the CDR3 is TGTGCCAGCAGCGTAGTCCCGGACAGGAGACTTTGGGATGGAAACACCATATATTTT. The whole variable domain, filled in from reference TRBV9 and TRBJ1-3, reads DSGVTQTPKHLITATGQRVTLRCSPRSGDLSVYWYQQSLDQGLQFLIQYYNGEERAKGNILERFSAQQFPDLHSELNLSSLELGDSALYFCASSVVPDRRLWDGNTIYFGEGSWLTVV.

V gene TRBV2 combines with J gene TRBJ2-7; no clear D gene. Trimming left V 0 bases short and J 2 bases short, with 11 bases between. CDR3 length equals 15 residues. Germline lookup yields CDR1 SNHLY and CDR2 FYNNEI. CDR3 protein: CASSEALSPAYEQYF. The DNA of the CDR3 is TGTGCCAGCAGTGAAGCGCTTTCTCCGGCCTACGAGCAGTACTTC. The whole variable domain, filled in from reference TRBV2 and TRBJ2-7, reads EPEVTQTPSHQVTQMGQEVILRCVPISNHLYFYWYRQILGQKVEFLVSFYNNEISEKSEIFDDQFSVERPDGSNFTLKIRSTKLEDSAMYFCASSEALSPAYEQYFGPGTRLTVT.

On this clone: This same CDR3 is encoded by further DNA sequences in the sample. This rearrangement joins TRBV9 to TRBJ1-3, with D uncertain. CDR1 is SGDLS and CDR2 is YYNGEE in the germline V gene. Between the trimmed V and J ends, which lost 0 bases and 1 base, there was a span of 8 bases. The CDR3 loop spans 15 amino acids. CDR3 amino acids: CASSVAPGSGNTIYF. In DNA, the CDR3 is TGTGCCAGCAGCGTAGCTCCGGGGTCTGGAAACACCATATATTTT.

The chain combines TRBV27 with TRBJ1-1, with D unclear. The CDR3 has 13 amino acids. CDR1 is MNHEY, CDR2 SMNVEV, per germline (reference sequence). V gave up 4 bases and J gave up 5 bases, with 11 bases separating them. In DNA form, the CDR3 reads TGTGCCAGCAGTTATCGGGGAGGGACTGAAGCTTTCTTT. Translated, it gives CASSYRGGTEAFF.

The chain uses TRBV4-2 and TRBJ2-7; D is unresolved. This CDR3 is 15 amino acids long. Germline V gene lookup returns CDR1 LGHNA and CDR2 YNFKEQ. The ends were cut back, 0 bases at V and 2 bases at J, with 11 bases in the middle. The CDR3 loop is CASSQEQAYTYEQYF. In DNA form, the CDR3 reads TGTGCCAGCAGCCAAGAGCAGGCCTACACCTACGAGCAGTACTTC.

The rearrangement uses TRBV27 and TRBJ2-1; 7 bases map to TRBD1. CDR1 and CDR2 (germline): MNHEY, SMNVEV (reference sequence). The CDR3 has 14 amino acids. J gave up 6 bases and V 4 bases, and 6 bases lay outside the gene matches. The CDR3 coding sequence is TGTGCCAGCAGTTCCATTGACAGGGTCAATGAGCAGTTCTTC. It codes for CASSSIDRVNEQFF.

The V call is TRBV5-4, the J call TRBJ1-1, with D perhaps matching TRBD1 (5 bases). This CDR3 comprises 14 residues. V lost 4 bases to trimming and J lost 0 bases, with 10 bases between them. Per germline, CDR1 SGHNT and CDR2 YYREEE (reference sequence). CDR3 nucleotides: TGTGCCAGCAGCCCGGGACTCATGAACACTGAAGCTTTCTTT. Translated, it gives CASSPGLMNTEAFF.

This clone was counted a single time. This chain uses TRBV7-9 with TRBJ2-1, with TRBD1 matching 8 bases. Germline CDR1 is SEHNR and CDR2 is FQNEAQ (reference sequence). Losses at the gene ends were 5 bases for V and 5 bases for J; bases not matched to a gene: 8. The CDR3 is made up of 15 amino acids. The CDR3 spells CASSLGTGSNNEQFF. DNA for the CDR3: TGTGCCAGCAGCCTCGGGACAGGATCTAACAATGAGCAGTTCTTC.

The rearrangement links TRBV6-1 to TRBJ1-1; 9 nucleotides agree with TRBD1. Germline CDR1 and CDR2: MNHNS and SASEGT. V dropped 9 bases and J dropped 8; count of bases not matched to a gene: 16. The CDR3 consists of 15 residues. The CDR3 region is CASPRPGQGVEEAFF. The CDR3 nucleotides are TGTGCCAGTCCTCGACCGGGACAGGGAGTTGAAGAAGCTTTCTTT.

CDR3 in DNA: TGTGCCAGCAGCTTAGGCGTGGCGGGGGGGCCGGCGGAAGAGCAGTTCTTC. This codes for CASSLGVAGGPAEEQFF. The chain joins TRBV7-9 to TRBJ2-1, with 9 positions matching TRBD2. The CDR3 has 17 residues. The junction had 14 bases not matched to a gene; V was cut back by 1 base and J by 10 bases. Germline V gives CDR1 SEHNR, CDR2 FQNEAQ (reference sequence). The complete variable domain, with remaining parts taken from reference TRBV7-9 and TRBJ2-1, reads DTGVSQNPRHKITKRGQNVTFRCDPISEHNRLYWYRQTLGQGPEFLTYFQNEAQLEKSRLLSDRFSAERPKGSFSTLEIQRTEQGDSAMYLCASSLGVAGGPAEEQFFGPGTRLTVL.

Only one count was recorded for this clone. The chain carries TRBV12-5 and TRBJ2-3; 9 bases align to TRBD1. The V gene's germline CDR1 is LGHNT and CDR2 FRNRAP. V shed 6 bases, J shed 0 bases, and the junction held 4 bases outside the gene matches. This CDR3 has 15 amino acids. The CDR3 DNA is TGTGCTAGTGGCACGGGACAGGGTAGCACAGATACGCAGTATTTT. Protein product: CASGTGQGSTDTQYF.

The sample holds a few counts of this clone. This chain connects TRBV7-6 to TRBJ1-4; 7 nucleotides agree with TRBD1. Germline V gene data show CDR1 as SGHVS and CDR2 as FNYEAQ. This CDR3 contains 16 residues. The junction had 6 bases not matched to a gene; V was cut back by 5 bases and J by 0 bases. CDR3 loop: CASSEQGRSTNEKLFF. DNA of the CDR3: TGTGCCAGCAGCGAACAGGGGAGATCAACTAATGAAAAACTGTTTTTT.

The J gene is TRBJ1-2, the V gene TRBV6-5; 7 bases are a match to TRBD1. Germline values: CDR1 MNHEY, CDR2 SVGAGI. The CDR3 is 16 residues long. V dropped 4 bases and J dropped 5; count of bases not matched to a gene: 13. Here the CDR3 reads CASSWERQGRSYGYTF. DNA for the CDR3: TGTGCCAGCAGTTGGGAAAGACAGGGTCGATCTTATGGCTACACCTTC.

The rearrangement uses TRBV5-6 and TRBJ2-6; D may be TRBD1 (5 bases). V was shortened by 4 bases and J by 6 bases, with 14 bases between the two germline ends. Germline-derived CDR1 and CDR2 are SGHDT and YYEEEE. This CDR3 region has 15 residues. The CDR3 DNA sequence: TGTGCCAGCAGCGTGGAACAGGACGAGGCCAACGTCCTGACTTTC. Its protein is CASSVEQDEANVLTF.

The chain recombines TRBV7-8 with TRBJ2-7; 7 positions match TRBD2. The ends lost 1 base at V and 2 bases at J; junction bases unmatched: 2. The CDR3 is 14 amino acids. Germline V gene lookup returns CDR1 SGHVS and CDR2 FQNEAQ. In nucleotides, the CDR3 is TGTGCCAGCAGCTTAGGGCGGGAGACCTACGAGCAGTACTTC. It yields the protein CASSLGRETYEQYF.

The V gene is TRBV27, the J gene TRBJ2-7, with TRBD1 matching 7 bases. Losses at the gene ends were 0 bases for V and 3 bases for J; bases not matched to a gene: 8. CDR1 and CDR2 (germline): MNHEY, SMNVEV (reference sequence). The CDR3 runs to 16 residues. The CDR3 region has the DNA TGTGCCAGCAGTTTATCGGGCAGGGGGTATTTCTACGAGCAGTACTTC. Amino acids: CASSLSGRGYFYEQYF.

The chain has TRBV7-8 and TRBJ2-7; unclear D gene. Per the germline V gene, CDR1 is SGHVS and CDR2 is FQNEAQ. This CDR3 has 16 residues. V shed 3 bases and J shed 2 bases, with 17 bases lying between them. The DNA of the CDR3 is TGTGCCAGCAGCTTGAGTGGGTTTTCGTCCGCCTACGAGCAGTACTTC. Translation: CASSLSGFSSAYEQYF.

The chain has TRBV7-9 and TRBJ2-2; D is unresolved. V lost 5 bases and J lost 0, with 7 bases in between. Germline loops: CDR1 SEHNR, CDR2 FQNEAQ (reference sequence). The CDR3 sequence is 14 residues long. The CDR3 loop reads CASSGVANTGELFF. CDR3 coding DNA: TGTGCCAGCAGCGGCGTCGCGAACACCGGGGAGCTGTTTTTT. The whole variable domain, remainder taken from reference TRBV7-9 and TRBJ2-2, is DTGVSQNPRHKITKRGQNVTFRCDPISEHNRLYWYRQTLGQGPEFLTYFQNEAQLEKSRLLSDRFSAERPKGSFSTLEIQRTEQGDSAMYLCASSGVANTGELFFGEGSRLTVL.

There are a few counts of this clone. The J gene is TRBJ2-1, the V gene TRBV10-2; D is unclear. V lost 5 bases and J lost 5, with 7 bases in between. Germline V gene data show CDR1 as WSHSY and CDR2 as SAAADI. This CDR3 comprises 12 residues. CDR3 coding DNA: TGCGCCAGCAGTATAATAAACAATGAGCAGTTCTTC. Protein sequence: CASSIINNEQFF.